A selection of T cell receptor beta chains follows, all from one sample in a study of T cells in localized non-small cell lung cancer. Sequencing used immunoSEQ multiplex PCR; TCRdb keeps in-frame clones, though not all of them. The table shows about 24,000 clones, with roughly 92% occurring only once. This specimen consisted of peripheral blood, obtained before any cancer treatment. Receptors were obtained from a woman aged 40 to 75 with stage I lung adenocarcinoma. Each CDR3 is given with its conserved first and last residue. A D gene is named only where the DNA matches it firmly. Clone size is shown for a subset of rows, as once, few, many or a class of expanded clone.

CDR3nt | CDR3aa | abundance | len | d_gene | j_gene | v_gene
TGTGCCAGCGTTTTTCTGGGGGAGGGCAATGAGCAGTTCTTC | CASVFLGEGNEQFF | - | 14 | TRBD2 | TRBJ2-1 | TRBV28
TGTGCCAGCAGCTTCAACGGCCAAGAGACCCAGTACTTC | CASSFNGQETQYF | once | 13 | - | TRBJ2-5 | TRBV11-2
TGTGCCAGCATCAGACTAGCGGGACGAAACAATGAGCAGTTCTTC | CASIRLAGRNNEQFF | - | 15 | TRBD2 | TRBJ2-1 | TRBV6-5
TGTGCCAGCAGGAGAACGAACAGGGATGGCTACACCTTC | CASRRTNRDGYTF | - | 13 | - | TRBJ1-2 | TRBV28
TGTGCCAGCAGCCCAGGACAGGGGGTTCGGGCCGGGGAGCTGTTTTTT | CASSPGQGVRAGELFF | - | 16 | TRBD1 | TRBJ2-2 | TRBV7-9
TGTGCCAGCAGCTTGGGAACAGGGGTGCGGGAAAAACTGTTTTTT | CASSLGTGVREKLFF | - | 15 | TRBD1 | TRBJ1-4 | TRBV5-6
TGTGCCAGCAGCTTGTCCCGGGAGTATGGATACGAGCAGTACTTC | CASSLSREYGYEQYF | - | 15 | - | TRBJ2-7 | TRBV5-6
TGTGCCAGCAAAGCGGGACACCCAACCGGGGAGCTGTTTTTT | CASKAGHPTGELFF | - | 14 | - | TRBJ2-2 | TRBV6-1
TGTGCCAGCAGCTTAGCACCAGGGAATGGCTACACCTTC | CASSLAPGNGYTF | few | 13 | - | TRBJ1-2 | TRBV7-2
TGTGCCAGTAGTATGGCGGGAGGGCCGCGAAATTCCTACAATGAGCAGTTCTTC | CASSMAGGPRNSYNEQFF | - | 18 | TRBD2 | TRBJ2-1 | TRBV19
TGTGCCAGCACCTCCAAAGAGTTCGGGAACACTGAAGCTTTCTTT | CASTSKEFGNTEAFF | once | 15 | - | TRBJ1-1 | TRBV6-1
TGTGCCAGCAGTGAAACGATTGGGGGCAATAATGGCTACACCTTC | CASSETIGGNNGYTF | - | 15 | - | TRBJ1-2 | TRBV2
TGTGCCAGCTCACCACCTAGCGGGAGGGCCAATGAGCAGTTCTTC | CASSPPSGRANEQFF | - | 15 | TRBD2 | TRBJ2-1 | TRBV18
TGTGCCAGCAGCTGGGGGTTCCTCTCTGGAAACACCATATATTTT | CASSWGFLSGNTIYF | - | 15 | - | TRBJ1-3 | TRBV7-8
TGTGCCAGCAGCTTGGGACCGAAGCCAAATAACTATGGCTACACCTTC | CASSLGPKPNNYGYTF | - | 16 | - | TRBJ1-2 | TRBV5-5
TGTGCCTGGAGTCAGCGGGAGGGCCCCTACAATGAGCAGTTCTTC | CAWSQREGPYNEQFF | - | 15 | TRBD2 | TRBJ2-1 | TRBV30
TGTGCCAGCAGCGCCAGCTGGGGGTACAATGAGCAGTTCTTC | CASSASWGYNEQFF | - | 14 | - | TRBJ2-1 | TRBV9
TGTGCCAGCAGCCTCACAGGAATGTCTGGAAACACCATATATTTT | CASSLTGMSGNTIYF | - | 15 | - | TRBJ1-3 | TRBV9
TGCGCCAGTGGGGGGGGAGCGGAGTACGAGCAGTACTTC | CASGGGAEYEQYF | - | 13 | TRBD2 | TRBJ2-7 | TRBV10-2
TGTGCCAGTAGTATGAGGAACAGCCGCTCCTATGGCTACACCTTC | CASSMRNSRSYGYTF | - | 15 | - | TRBJ1-2 | TRBV19
TGTGCCAGCAGCAATTCCTACAATGAGCAGTTCTTC | CASSNSYNEQFF | - | 12 | - | TRBJ2-1 | TRBV9
TGTGCCAGCAGCAAAAGGATGACAGAGAACACTGAAGCTTTCTTT | CASSKRMTENTEAFF | - | 15 | - | TRBJ1-1 | TRBV21-1
TGTGCCAGCATGGGACTAGCGGGAGTAGATGAGCAGTTCTTC | CASMGLAGVDEQFF | - | 14 | TRBD2 | TRBJ2-1 | TRBV6-1
TGTGCCAGCAGCTTAGGGGGACCCCTGAACACCGGGGAGCTGTTTTTT | CASSLGGPLNTGELFF | - | 16 | - | TRBJ2-2 | TRBV7-8